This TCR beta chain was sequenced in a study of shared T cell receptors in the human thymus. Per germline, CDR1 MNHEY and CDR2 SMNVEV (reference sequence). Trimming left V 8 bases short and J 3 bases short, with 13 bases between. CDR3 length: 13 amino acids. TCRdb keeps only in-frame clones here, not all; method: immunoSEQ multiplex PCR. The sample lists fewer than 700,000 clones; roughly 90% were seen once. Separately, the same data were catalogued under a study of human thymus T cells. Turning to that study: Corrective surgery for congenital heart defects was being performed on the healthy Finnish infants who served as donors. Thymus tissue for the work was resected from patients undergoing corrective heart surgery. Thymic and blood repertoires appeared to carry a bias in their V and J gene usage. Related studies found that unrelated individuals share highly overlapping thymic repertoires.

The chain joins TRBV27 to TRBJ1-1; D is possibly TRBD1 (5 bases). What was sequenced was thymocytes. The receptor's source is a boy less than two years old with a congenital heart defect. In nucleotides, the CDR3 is TGTGCCAGCCGGCAAGGGGAAGACACTGAAGCTTTCTTT. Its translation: CASRQGEDTEAFF.